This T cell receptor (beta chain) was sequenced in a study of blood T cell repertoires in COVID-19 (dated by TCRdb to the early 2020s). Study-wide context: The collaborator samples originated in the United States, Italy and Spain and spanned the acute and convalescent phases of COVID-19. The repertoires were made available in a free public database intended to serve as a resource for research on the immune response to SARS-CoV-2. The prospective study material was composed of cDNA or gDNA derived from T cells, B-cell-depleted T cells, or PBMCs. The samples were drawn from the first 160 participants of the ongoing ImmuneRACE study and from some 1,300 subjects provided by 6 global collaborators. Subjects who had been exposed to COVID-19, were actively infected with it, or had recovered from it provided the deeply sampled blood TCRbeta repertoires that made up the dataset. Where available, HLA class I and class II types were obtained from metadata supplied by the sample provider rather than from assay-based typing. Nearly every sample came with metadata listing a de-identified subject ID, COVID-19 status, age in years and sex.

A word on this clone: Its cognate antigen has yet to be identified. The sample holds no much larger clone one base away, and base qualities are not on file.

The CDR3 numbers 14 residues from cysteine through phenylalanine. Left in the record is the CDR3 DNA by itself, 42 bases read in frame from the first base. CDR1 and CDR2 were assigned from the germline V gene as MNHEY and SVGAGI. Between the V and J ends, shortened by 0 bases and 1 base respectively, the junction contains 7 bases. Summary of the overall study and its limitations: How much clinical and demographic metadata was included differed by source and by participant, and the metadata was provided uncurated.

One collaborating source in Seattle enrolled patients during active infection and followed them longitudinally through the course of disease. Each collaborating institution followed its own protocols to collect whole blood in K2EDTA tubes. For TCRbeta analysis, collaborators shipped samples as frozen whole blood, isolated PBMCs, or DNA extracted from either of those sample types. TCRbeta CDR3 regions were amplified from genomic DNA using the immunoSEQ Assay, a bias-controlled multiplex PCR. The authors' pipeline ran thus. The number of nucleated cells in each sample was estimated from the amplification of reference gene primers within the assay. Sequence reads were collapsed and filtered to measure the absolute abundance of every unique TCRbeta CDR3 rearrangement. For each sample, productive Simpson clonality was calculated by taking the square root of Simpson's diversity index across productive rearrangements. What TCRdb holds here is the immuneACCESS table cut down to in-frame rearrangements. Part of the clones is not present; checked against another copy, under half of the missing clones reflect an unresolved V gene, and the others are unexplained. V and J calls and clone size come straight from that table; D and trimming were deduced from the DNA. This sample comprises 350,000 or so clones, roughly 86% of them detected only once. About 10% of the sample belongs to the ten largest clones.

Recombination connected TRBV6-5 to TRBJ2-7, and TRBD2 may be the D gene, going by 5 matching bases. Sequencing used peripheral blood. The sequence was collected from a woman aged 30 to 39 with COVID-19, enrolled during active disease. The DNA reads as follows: TGTGCCAGCAGTTACTCTAGGGAGTCCTACGAGCAGTACTTC. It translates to CASSYSRESYEQYF.